These 12 T cell receptor beta chains were all obtained from the same sample, sequenced in a study of cytomegalovirus exposure and HLA in healthy donors. PCR used 60 Vbeta primers and 13 Jbeta primers. Clones were sequenced by immunoSEQ multiplex PCR, and TCRdb holds only the in-frame ones, with some missing. The data contain 210,000 or so clones, more than 70% of them singletons. Input material: PBMCs. The source is a boy aged 5-17 years in good health and CMV-seronegative.

This clone was counted a few times. V gene TRBV25-1 combines with J gene TRBJ1-4; D may be TRBD1 (5 bases). The CDR3 totals 13 residues. Germline lookup yields CDR1 MGHDK and CDR2 SYGVNS. Between the trimmed V and J ends, which lost 8 bases and 4 bases, there was a span of 11 bases. The CDR3 DNA reads as TGTGCCAGCCTGGGGCGCTTTAATGAAAAACTGTTTTTT. Protein sequence: CASLGRFNEKLFF.

The chain is built from TRBV18 and TRBJ2-7; no reliable D call. Trimming cost V 2 bases and J 2 bases, with 7 bases left between them. CDR1 is KGHSH and CDR2 is LQKENI in the germline V gene. The CDR3 has 13 residues. Here the CDR3 reads CASSPGHTYEQYF. The CDR3 DNA is TGTGCCAGCTCACCAGGGCATACCTACGAGCAGTACTTC. Using reference TRBV18 and TRBJ2-7 for the parts outside the CDR3, the full variable domain is NAGVMQNPRHLVRRRGQEARLRCSPMKGHSHVYWYRQLPEEGLKFMVYLQKENIIDESGMPKERFSAEFPKEGPSILRIQQVVRGDSAAYFCASSPGHTYEQYFGPGTRLTVT.

This clone occurred a few times. The CDR3 protein is CASSRIAGAAYEQYF. The CDR3, as DNA: TGTGCCAGCAGCAGAATAGCGGGGGCCGCCTACGAGCAGTACTTC. The chain has TRBV5-4 and TRBJ2-7, with 9 positions matching TRBD2. This CDR3 contains 15 residues. The junction had 7 bases not matched to a gene; V was cut back by 4 bases and J by 2 bases. Germline lookup yields CDR1 SGHNT and CDR2 YYREEE (reference sequence).

The J gene is TRBJ1-2, the V gene TRBV5-1, with 8 positions matching TRBD1. Germline values: CDR1 SGHRS, CDR2 YFSETQ. The CDR3 has 13 amino acids. Trimming removed 4 bases from V and 5 bases from J; junction bases left unmatched: 4. CDR3 DNA: TGCGCCAGCAGCCTCTGGACAGGGTATGGCTACACCTTC. This sequence encodes CASSLWTGYGYTF.

This clone appeared a few times. CDR3 region: CASSEARGEQYF. CDR3 DNA: TGTGCCAGCAGTGAAGCGCGGGGCGAGCAGTACTTC. J is TRBJ2-7 and V is TRBV6-1; the D gene is possibly TRBD2 (6 bases). In germline, CDR1 is MNHNS, CDR2 SASEGT. V dropped 0 bases and J dropped 6 bases, with 6 bases sitting between them. The CDR3 is 12 residues long.

V and J are TRBV30 and TRBJ2-3; 7 nucleotides agree with TRBD2. The CDR3 extends over 14 amino acids. The trim removed 0 bases at V and 4 bases at J, leaving 4 bases unmatched. Germline lookup yields CDR1 GTSNPN and CDR2 SVGIG (reference sequence). The CDR3 DNA reads as TGTGCCTGGAGTGTAGGGGCGGGGGCAGATACGCAGTATTTT. As protein: CAWSVGAGADTQYF.

This clone was detected a few times. The V and J genes are TRBV6-5 and TRBJ2-7; 9 bases line up with TRBD2. Germline loops: CDR1 MNHEY, CDR2 SVGAGI. J was trimmed by 2 bases and V by 8 bases; bases with no gene match: 4. CDR3 length: 13 amino acids. In DNA, the CDR3 is TGTGCCAGCTTTAGCGGGAGCGCCTACGAGCAGTACTTC. Translated: CASFSGSAYEQYF.

As for this clone: One end of the junction varies from germline; a read error may be responsible. The chain recombines TRBV7-9 with TRBJ2-7, with D tentatively TRBD1 (6 bases). The CDR3 contains 14 residues. Germline V gene sequence: CDR1 SEHNR, CDR2 FQNEAQ (reference sequence). DNA of the CDR3: TGTTCCAGCAGCGAGCAGGGGCTCTCCTACGAGCAGTACTTC. Its translation is CSSSEQGLSYEQYF. Variable domain in full (rest from reference TRBV7-9 and TRBJ2-7): DTGVSQNPRHKITKRGQNVTFRCDPISEHNRLYWYRQTLGQGPEFLTYFQNEAQLEKSRLLSDRFSAERPKGSFSTLEIQRTEQGDSAMYLCSSSEQGLSYEQYFGPGTRLTVT.

Details on this clone: One junction end does not reproduce the germline sequence, and a read error may be involved. The gene calls are TRBV5-4 and TRBJ1-2; 7 positions match TRBD1. This CDR3 is 15 amino acids long. Germline-derived CDR1 and CDR2 are SGHNT and YYREEE (reference sequence). CDR3 nucleotide sequence: TGTGCCGGCAGCCGAGGACAGGAGCTCAACTATGGCTACACCTTC. Translating it yields CAGSRGQELNYGYTF.

In its sample, this clone was seen a few times. The chain links TRBV4-1 to TRBJ2-5; D possibly corresponds to TRBD1 (6 bases). The J call may not be correct, given that the DNA end is closer to TRBJ2-7. The germline CDR1 and CDR2 sequences are MGHRA and YSYEKL. CDR3 length: 14 residues. In nucleotides, the CDR3 is TGCGCCAGCAGCCACCCGACAGGCCAATTCGAGCAGTACTTC. Protein product: CASSHPTGQFEQYF.

The CDR3 sequence: CASSWRLAGDYEQYF. CDR3 DNA: TGCGCCAGCAGCTGGAGACTAGCGGGTGACTACGAGCAGTACTTC. This chain uses TRBV5-1 with TRBJ2-7; 10 nucleotides agree with TRBD2. The trim removed 3 bases at V and 3 bases at J, leaving 6 bases unmatched. Looked up from germline, CDR1 is SGHRS and CDR2 is YFSETQ. This CDR3 contains 15 residues. Supplemented by reference TRBV5-1 and TRBJ2-7, the full variable domain reads KAGVTQTPRYLIKTRGQQVTLSCSPISGHRSVSWYQQTPGQGLQFLFEYFSETQRNKGNFPGRFSGRQFSNSRSEMNVSTLELGDSALYLCASSWRLAGDYEQYFGPGTRLTVT.

The chain carries TRBV6-6 and TRBJ1-1; TRBD1 is a possible D gene (5 bases). Trimming removed 1 base at V and 3 bases at J, with 9 bases between. The CDR3 covers 14 residues. CDR1 is MNHNY, CDR2 SVGAGI, per germline (reference sequence). CDR3 DNA sequence: TGTGCCAGCAGTTACTGGGGAGGGGACACTGAAGCTTTCTTT. It yields the protein CASSYWGGDTEAFF.